One sample yielded the 14 T cell receptor beta chains listed below, sequenced in a study of CD8 T cells in Susac syndrome. After extraction with the RNeasy kit, roughly 0.5 to 1 ug of the RNA was reverse transcribed using random hexamers. TCRdb re-called the immunoSEQ multiplex PCR reads with MiXCR, one entry per CDR3 protein. The top ten hold 0.075% to 0.1% of the sample, which has 90,000 to 110,000 distinct CDR3 sequences, about 95% seen once. Sequenced input: CD4+ T cells from PBMCs. The receptors shown here come from a human donor in good health.

The V gene is TRBV29-1, the J gene TRBJ2-1, with unresolved D. This CDR3 has 10 amino acids. V was cut by 4 bases and J by 5 bases, with 3 bases left in between. Germline CDR1 SQVTM, CDR2 ANQGSEA. The CDR3 coding sequence is TGCAGCGTTGGAAACAATGAGCAGTTCTTC. It codes for CSVGNNEQFF.

This chain joins TRBV3-1 and TRBJ2-4; 8 nucleotides match TRBD1. Germline assignment: CDR1 LGHDT and CDR2 YNNKEL (reference sequence). V dropped 3 bases and J dropped 1; count of bases not matched to a gene: 8. CDR3 length equals 17 residues. The CDR3 DNA is TGTGCCAGCAGCCAGGATGACAGGGGATGGGCCAAAAACATTCAGTACTTC. This sequence encodes CASSQDDRGWAKNIQYF.

This chain uses TRBV10-3 with TRBJ2-5; perhaps D is TRBD1 or TRBD2 (5 bases each). CDR1 is ENHRY and CDR2 is SYGVKD in the germline V gene. V gave up 11 bases and J gave up 2 bases, with 12 bases separating them. This CDR3 comprises 12 residues. The CDR3 loop is CAVGTAQETQYF. CDR3 nucleotides: TGTGCCGTCGGGACGGCACAAGAGACCCAGTACTTC.

The chain is built from TRBV13 and TRBJ1-2; D is possibly TRBD1 (6 bases). The CDR3 is 15 amino acids. Germline CDR1 PRHDT, CDR2 FYEKMQ (reference sequence). The germline V and J ends were trimmed by 5 bases and 0 bases, with 13 bases remaining between them. This CDR3 reads CASSRTGSANYGYTF. Here the CDR3 DNA reads TGTGCCAGCAGCCGAACAGGGTCGGCTAACTATGGCTACACCTTC.

The chain carries TRBV7-9 and TRBJ2-2, with D maybe TRBD2 (6 bases). Trimming pared 5 bases from V and 2 bases from J, leaving 15 bases between. Germline V lookup: CDR1 SEHNR, CDR2 FQNEAQ (reference sequence). This CDR3 region has 16 residues. The CDR3 loop reads CASSPMGGLNTGELFF. CDR3 in DNA: TGTGCCAGCAGCCCAATGGGGGGACTCAACACCGGGGAGCTGTTTTTT.

The chain uses TRBV25-1 and TRBJ1-3; tentative D call: TRBD1 (6 bases). Germline assignment: CDR1 MGHDK and CDR2 SYGVNS. CDR3 length: 18 amino acids. Trimming cost V 2 bases and J 4 bases, with 21 bases left between them. The chain's CDR3 is CASSETPGGGAPGNTIYF. CDR3 coding DNA: TGTGCCAGCAGTGAAACGCCGGGGGGGGGCGCGCCAGGAAACACCATATATTTT.

The rearrangement uses TRBV12-3 or TRBV12-4 and TRBJ1-2; D call uncertain. Trimming left V 5 bases short and J 7 bases short, with 8 bases between. This CDR3 comprises 11 residues. CDR3 DNA sequence: TGTGCCAGCAGTCCCGCTTCTGGCTACACCTTC. It is translated as CASSPASGYTF.

The rearrangement joins TRBV6-5 to TRBJ2-5, with D perhaps being TRBD1 or TRBD2 (6 bases each). The CDR3 contains 17 residues. Germline CDR1 and CDR2: MNHEY and SVGAGI. V was trimmed by 0 bases and J by 1 base, leaving 15 bases between them. The CDR3 protein is CASSYSMLRGAQETQYF. In nucleotides, the CDR3 is TGTGCCAGCAGTTACTCGATGTTGAGGGGGGCCCAAGAGACCCAGTACTTC.

This chain uses TRBV9 with TRBJ2-5; 12 positions match TRBD2. The germline gives CDR1 SGDLS, CDR2 YYNGEE. The V segment lost 4 bases and the J segment 4 bases; nucleotides outside the gene matches: 8. CDR3 length equals 16 residues. This CDR3 is CASSTRTSGVPETQYF. The CDR3 bases are TGTGCCAGCAGCACCCGGACTAGCGGGGTTCCAGAGACCCAGTACTTC. The variable domain in full, completed from reference TRBV9 and TRBJ2-5, reads DSGVTQTPKHLITATGQRVTLRCSPRSGDLSVYWYQQSLDQGLQFLIQYYNGEERAKGNILERFSAQQFPDLHSELNLSSLELGDSALYFCASSTRTSGVPETQYFGPGTRLLVL.

The chain links TRBV29-1 to TRBJ2-1, with a tentative D call TRBD2 (5 bases). CDR3 length equals 16 residues. V was pared by 1 base and J by 1 base, with 14 bases between. In germline, CDR1 is SQVTM, CDR2 ANQGSEA. DNA of the CDR3: TGCAGCGTTGAAGTACAGCGGCGCTTTTCCTACAATGAGCAGTTCTTC. This encodes CSVEVQRRFSYNEQFF.

CDR3 sequence (DNA): TGTGCCTTCGAAAAATTAGCTCCGGGACAGGGAATCGAGCAGTACTTC. Its protein product is CAFEKLAPGQGIEQYF. V and J are TRBV30 and TRBJ2-7; 9 nucleotides match TRBD1. The trim removed 7 bases at V and 6 bases at J, leaving 19 bases unmatched. The CDR3 is made up of 16 amino acids. Germline CDR1 is GTSNPN and CDR2 is SVGIG (reference sequence).

V and J are TRBV4-1 and TRBJ2-1; D unclear. The CDR3 extends over 13 amino acids. Germline CDR1 reads MGHRA; CDR2 reads YSYEKL. Trimming took off 4 bases at V and 6 bases at J, with 10 bases between the two ends. Here the CDR3 reads CASSPFEVNEQFF. The CDR3 nucleotides are TGCGCCAGCAGCCCCTTTGAGGTCAATGAGCAGTTCTTC.

V gene TRBV4-2 combines with J gene TRBJ1-3; no firm D call. The CDR3 is 15 residues long. Looked up from germline, CDR1 is LGHNA and CDR2 is YNFKEQ. Trimming stripped 4 bases from V and 0 bases from J, with 10 bases between. The CDR3 spells CASSPKQSSGNTIYF. The DNA for the CDR3 is TGTGCCAGCAGCCCCAAACAGAGCTCTGGAAACACCATATATTTT.

The chain carries TRBV27 and TRBJ2-1, with 7 bases lining up with TRBD2. Germline V lookup: CDR1 MNHEY, CDR2 SMNVEV (reference sequence). The V segment lost 3 bases and the J segment 4 bases; nucleotides outside the gene matches: 9. The CDR3 loop spans 16 amino acids. The CDR3 sequence is CASSFRRGGIYNEQFF. Here the CDR3 DNA reads TGTGCCAGCAGTTTCCGGCGCGGGGGTATATACAATGAGCAGTTCTTC.